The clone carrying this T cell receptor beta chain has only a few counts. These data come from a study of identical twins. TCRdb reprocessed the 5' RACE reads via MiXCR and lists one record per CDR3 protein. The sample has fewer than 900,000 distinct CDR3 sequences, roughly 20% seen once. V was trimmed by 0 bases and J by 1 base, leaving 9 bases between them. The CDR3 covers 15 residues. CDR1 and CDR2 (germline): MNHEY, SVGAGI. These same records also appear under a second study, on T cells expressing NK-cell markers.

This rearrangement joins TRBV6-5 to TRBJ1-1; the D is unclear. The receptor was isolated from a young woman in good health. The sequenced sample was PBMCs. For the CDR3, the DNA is TGTGCCAGCAGTTACTCGCCCGGGCGGAACACTGAAGCTTTCTTT. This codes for CASSYSPGRNTEAFF.